This TCR beta chain was recovered during a study of blood T cells in healthy people across ages. Trimming pared 0 bases from V and 4 bases from J, leaving 7 bases between. The CDR3 contains 13 residues. The germline CDR1 and CDR2 sequences are SGHRS and YFSETQ. Through a sample-barcoded 5' primer and a J-beta primer mix, a second PCR was run for 7 to 11 cycles. TCRdb used MiXCR to reprocess the 5' RACE reads, holding one entry per CDR3 protein. This table holds approximately 600,000 distinct CDR3 sequences, about 54% found once. The chain has TRBV5-1 and TRBJ2-5; D remains ambiguous. The receptor was derived from a man between 60 and 75 years old in good health. Sample: blood. CDR3 region: CASSLAAAETQYF. The CDR3 coding sequence is TGCGCCAGCAGCTTGGCCGCCGCAGAGACCCAGTACTTC.